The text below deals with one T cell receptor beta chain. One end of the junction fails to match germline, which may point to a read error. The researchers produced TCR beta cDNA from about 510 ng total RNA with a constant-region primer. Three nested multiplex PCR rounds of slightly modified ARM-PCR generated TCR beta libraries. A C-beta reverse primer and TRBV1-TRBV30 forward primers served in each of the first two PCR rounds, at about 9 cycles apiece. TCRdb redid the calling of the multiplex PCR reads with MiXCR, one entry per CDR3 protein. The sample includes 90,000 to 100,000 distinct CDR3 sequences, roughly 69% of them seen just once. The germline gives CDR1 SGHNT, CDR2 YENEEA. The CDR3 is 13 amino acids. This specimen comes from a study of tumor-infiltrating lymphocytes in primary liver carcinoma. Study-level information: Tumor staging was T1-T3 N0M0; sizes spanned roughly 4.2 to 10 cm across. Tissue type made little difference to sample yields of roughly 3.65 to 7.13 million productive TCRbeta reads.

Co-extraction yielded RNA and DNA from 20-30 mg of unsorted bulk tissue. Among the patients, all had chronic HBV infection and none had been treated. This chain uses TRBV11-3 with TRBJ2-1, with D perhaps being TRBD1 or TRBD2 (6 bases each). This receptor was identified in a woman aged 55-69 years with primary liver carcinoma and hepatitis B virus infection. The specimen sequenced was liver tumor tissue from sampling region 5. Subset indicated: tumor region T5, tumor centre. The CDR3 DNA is TGTGCCAGCAGTGCCGGGGGCCATAATGGGCAGTTCTTC. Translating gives CASSAGGHNGQFF.